The T cell receptor (beta chain) described here comes from a study of shared T cell receptors in the human thymus. V lost 5 bases and J 2 bases, leaving 12 bases between the germline ends. The CDR3 is 14 amino acids. Per the germline V gene, CDR1 is MNHEY and CDR2 is SVGAGI. Some clones are missing from TCRdb's copy, which holds only in-frame ones; the method was immunoSEQ multiplex PCR. The data hold roughly 550,000 clones, with 78% observed a single time. These data were likewise used in another study, on human thymus T cells.

The TCR sequence derives from a boy in the first two years of life with a congenital heart defect. Sequencing was carried out using thymocytes. The V and J genes are TRBV6-5 and TRBJ1-1; TRBD1 is a possible D gene (6 bases). The CDR3 bases are TGTGCCAGCAGTACCAGGACAGCCAACACTGAAGCTTTCTTT. It translates to CASSTRTANTEAFF.